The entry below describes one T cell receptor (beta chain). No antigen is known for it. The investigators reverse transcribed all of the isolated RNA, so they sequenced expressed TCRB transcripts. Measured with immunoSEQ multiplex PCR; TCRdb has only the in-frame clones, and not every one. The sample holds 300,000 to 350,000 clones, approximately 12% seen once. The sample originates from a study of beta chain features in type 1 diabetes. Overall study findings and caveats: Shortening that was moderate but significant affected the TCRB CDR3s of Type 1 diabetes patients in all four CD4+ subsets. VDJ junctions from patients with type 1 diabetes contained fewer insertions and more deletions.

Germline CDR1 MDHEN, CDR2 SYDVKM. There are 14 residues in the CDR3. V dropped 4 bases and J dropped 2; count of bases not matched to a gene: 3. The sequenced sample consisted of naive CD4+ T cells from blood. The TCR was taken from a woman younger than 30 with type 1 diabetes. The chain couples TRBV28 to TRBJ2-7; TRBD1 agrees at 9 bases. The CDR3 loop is CASSSTGGPYEQYV. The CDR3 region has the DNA TGTGCCAGCAGTTCTACAGGGGGCCCCTACGAGCAGTACGTC.